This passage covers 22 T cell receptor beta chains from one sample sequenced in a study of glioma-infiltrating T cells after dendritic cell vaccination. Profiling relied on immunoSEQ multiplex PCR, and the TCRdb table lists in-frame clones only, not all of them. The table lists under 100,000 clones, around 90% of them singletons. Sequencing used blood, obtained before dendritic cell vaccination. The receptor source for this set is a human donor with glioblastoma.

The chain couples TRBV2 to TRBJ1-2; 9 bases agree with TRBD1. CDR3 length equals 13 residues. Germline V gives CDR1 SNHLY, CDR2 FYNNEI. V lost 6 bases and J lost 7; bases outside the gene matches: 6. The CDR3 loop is CASRGQGNGGYTF. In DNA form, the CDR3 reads TGTGCCAGCAGAGGACAGGGGAATGGTGGCTACACCTTC.

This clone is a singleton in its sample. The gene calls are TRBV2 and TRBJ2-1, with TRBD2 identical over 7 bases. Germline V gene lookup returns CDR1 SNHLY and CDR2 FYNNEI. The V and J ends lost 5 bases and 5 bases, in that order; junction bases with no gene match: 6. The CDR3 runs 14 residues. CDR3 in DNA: TGTGCCAGCAGTCTGGAGACTAGCAACAATGAGCAGTTCTTC. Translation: CASSLETSNNEQFF.

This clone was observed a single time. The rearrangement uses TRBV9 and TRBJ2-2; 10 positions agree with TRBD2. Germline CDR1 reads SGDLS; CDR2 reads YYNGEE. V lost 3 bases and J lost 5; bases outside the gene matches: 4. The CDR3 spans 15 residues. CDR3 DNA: TGTGCCAGCAGCGGAGGGACTAGCGTTACCGGGGAGCTGTTTTTT. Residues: CASSGGTSVTGELFF.

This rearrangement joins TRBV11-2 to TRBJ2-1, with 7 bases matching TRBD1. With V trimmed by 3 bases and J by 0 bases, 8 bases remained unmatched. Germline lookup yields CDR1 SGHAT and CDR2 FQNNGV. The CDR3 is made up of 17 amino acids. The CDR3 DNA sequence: TGTGCCAGCAGCTTGGTCCCGGACAGGTCCTCCTACAATGAGCAGTTCTTC. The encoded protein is CASSLVPDRSSYNEQFF.

CDR3 amino acids: CSGQVYNEQFF. The CDR3 DNA follows: TGCTCGGGACAGGTATACAATGAGCAGTTCTTC. This chain uses TRBV29-1 with TRBJ2-1, with 8 bases matching TRBD1. CDR3 length equals 11 residues. Germline CDR1 is SQVTM and CDR2 is ANQGSEA.

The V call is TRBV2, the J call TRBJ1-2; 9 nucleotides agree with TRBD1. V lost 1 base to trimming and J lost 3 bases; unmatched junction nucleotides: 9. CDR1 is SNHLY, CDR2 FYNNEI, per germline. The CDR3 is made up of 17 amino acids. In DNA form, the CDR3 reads TGTGCCAGCAGTGAAGGGGATCCGGGACAGGGCTACTATGGCTACACCTTC. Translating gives CASSEGDPGQGYYGYTF.

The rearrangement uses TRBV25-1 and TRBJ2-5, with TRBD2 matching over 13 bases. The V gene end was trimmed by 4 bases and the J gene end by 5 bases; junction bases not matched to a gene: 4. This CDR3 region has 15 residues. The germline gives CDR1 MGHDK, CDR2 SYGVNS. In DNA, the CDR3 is TGTGCCAGCAGTGTAACTAGCGGGGGGGTGGAGACCCAGTACTTC. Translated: CASSVTSGGVETQYF.

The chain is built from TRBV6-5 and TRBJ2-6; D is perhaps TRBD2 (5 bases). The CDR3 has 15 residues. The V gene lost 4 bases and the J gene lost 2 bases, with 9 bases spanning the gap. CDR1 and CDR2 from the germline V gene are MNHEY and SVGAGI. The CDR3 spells CASSSGETGANVLTF. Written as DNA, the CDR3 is TGTGCCAGCAGTTCTGGGGAGACTGGGGCCAACGTCCTGACTTTC.

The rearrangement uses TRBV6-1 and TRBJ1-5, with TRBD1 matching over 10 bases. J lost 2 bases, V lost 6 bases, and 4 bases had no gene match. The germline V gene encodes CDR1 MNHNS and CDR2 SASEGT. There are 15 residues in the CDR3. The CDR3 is CASRETGGGNQPQHF. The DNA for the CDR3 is TGTGCCAGCAGGGAGACAGGGGGCGGCAATCAGCCCCAGCATTTT.

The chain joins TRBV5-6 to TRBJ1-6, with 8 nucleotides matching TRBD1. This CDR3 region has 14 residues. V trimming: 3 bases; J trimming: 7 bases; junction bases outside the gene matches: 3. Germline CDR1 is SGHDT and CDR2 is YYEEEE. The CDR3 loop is CASSSDRANSPLHF. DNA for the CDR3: TGTGCCAGCAGCTCGGACAGGGCGAATTCACCCCTCCACTTT.

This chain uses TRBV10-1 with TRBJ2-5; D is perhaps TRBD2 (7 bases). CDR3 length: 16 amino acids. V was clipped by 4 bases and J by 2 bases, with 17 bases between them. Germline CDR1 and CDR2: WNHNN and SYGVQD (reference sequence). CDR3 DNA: TGCGCCAGCAGTGTGCGGGGGCACCAGCTACAAGAGACCCAGTACTTC. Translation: CASSVRGHQLQETQYF.

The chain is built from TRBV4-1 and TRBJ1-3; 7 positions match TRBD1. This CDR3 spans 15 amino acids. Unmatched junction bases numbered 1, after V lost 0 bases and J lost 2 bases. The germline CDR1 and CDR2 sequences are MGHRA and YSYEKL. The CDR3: CASSQEGTAGNTIYF. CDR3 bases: TGCGCCAGCAGCCAAGAAGGGACAGCTGGAAACACCATATATTTT.

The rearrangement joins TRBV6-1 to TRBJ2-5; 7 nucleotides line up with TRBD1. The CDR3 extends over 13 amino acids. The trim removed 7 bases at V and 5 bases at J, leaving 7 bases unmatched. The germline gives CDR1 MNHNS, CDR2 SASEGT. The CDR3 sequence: CASIRGPGETQYF. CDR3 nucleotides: TGTGCCAGCATAAGGGGGCCCGGGGAGACCCAGTACTTC.

CDR3 DNA: TGTGCCAGCAGCGGACAGGGAATCGGTTCAGATACGCAGTATTTT. As protein: CASSGQGIGSDTQYF. This chain joins TRBV9 and TRBJ2-3, with 7 bases that match TRBD1. CDR3 length: 15 residues. The germline gives CDR1 SGDLS, CDR2 YYNGEE. J was trimmed by 4 bases and V by 3 bases; bases with no gene match: 8. The whole variable domain, remainder taken from reference TRBV9 and TRBJ2-3, is DSGVTQTPKHLITATGQRVTLRCSPRSGDLSVYWYQQSLDQGLQFLIQYYNGEERAKGNILERFSAQQFPDLHSELNLSSLELGDSALYFCASSGQGIGSDTQYFGPGTRLTVL.

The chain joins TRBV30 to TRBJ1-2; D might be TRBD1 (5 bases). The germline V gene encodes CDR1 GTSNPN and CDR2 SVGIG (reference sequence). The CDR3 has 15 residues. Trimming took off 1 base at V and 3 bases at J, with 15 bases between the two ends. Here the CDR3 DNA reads TGTGCCTGGAGTGCTTTCAGGGTATCGGACTATGGCTACACCTTC. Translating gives CAWSAFRVSDYGYTF.

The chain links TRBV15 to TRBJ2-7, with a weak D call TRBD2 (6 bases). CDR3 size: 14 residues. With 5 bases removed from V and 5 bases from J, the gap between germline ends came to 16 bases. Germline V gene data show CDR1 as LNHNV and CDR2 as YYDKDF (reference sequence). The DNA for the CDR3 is TGTGCCACCAGCCCAAGAGGGGAGGTGAACGAGCAGTACTTC. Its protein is CATSPRGEVNEQYF.

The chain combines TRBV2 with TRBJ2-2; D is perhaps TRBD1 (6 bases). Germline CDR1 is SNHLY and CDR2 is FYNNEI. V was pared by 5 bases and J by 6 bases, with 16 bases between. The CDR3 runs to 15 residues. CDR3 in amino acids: CASSPNRVNSGELFF. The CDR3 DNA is TGTGCCAGCAGTCCGAACAGGGTTAATTCCGGGGAGCTGTTTTTT.

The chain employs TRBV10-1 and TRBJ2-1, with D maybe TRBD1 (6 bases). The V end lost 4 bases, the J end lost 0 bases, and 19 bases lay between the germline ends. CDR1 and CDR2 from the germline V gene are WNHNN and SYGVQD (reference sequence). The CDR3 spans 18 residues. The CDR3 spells CASSGNPNQGFSYNEQFF. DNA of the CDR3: TGCGCCAGCAGTGGTAATCCGAACCAGGGGTTCTCCTACAATGAGCAGTTCTTC.

CDR3 sequence reads: CAIGQGVNYGYTF. In nucleotides, the CDR3 is TGTGCCATCGGACAGGGAGTTAACTATGGCTACACCTTC. This chain links TRBV10-3 with TRBJ1-2; 8 nucleotides agree with TRBD1. The CDR3 totals 13 residues. V shed 8 bases and J 1 base; nucleotides not matched to a gene: 3. CDR1 is ENHRY, CDR2 SYGVKD, per germline.

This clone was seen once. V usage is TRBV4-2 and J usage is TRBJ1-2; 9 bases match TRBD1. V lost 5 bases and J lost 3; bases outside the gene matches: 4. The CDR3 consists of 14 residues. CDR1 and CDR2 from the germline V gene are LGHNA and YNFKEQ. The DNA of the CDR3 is TGTGCCAGCAGCAGGGACAGGGAATACTATGGCTACACCTTC. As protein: CASSRDREYYGYTF.

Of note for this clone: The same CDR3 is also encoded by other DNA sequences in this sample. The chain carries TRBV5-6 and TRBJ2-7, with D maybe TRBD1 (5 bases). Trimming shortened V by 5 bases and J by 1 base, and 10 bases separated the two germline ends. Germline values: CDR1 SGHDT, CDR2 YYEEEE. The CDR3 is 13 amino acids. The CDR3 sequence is CASSPTGSYEQYF. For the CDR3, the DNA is TGTGCCAGCAGTCCTACAGGATCCTACGAGCAGTACTTC.

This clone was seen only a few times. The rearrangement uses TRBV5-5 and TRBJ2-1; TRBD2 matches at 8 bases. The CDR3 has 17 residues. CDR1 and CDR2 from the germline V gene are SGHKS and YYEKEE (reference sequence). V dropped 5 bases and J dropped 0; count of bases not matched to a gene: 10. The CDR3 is CASRRLDGGASYNEQFF. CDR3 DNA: TGTGCCAGCAGGAGGTTGGACGGGGGGGCCTCCTACAATGAGCAGTTCTTC.